What follows describes a single T cell receptor (beta chain). The sample belongs to a study of CD8 T cells in Susac syndrome. This CDR3 region has 16 residues. With 3 bases removed from V and 6 bases from J, the gap between germline ends came to 18 bases. TCR beta from blood CD8+ and CD4+ T cells was sequenced. Multiple sclerosis controls were treatment-naive patients with stable or active relapsing-remitting disease. TEMRA cells were FACS-enriched, and CD8+ and CD4+ T cells were isolated negatively. Reverse transcription of roughly 0.45 to 1 ug RNA was performed with random hexamers. Across 54 Vbeta and 13 Jbeta, TCR beta CDR3 was amplified with immunoSEQ multiplex PCR. TCRdb reprocessed the immunoSEQ multiplex PCR reads via MiXCR and lists one record per CDR3 protein. This sample has a few hundred thousand distinct CDR3 sequences; 92% occur once, and the top ten carry approximately 0.065%.

The sequence derives from a human donor with multiple sclerosis. V usage is TRBV12-3 or TRBV12-4 and J usage is TRBJ2-1, with D maybe TRBD1 (5 bases). Input material: CD4+ T cells from PBMCs. CDR3 bases: TGTGCCAGCAGTTTGGGTGGGGCCCTATCAAGCAATGAGCAGTTCTTC. Its translation is CASSLGGALSSNEQFF.